The source of this T cell receptor beta chain is a study of neurological immune-mediated disorders. Notes on the study in general: No sharing of CDR3 amino acid sequences was observed among expanded clones across subjects, suggesting private repertoires in all groups. Falling below healthy controls, multiple sclerosis showed the least TCR clonal expansion, while HTLV-1-associated myelopathy showed the most.

The making of cDNA relied on 5'RACE with 10-nucleotide random UMIs. Over 200 million TCR-beta sequences from 15-18 subjects came out of each sequencing run. Via MiXCR, TCRdb re-called the 5' RACE reads, giving one row per CDR3 protein. The sample includes under 40,000 distinct CDR3 sequences, roughly 7% seen only once; the top ten take around 4.5%. The germline gives CDR1 DFQATT, CDR2 SNEGSKA (reference sequence). The CDR3 is 16 residues long. V lost 2 bases, J lost 4 bases, and 11 bases stayed unmatched. This clonotype was recorded at least ten times. Antigen unknown. This TCR derives from a woman aged 40-49 years in good health. The material sequenced was PBMCs. The chain couples TRBV20-1 to TRBJ2-1, with 7 bases that match TRBD2. The CDR3 spells CSARSWGGGFYNEQFF. The CDR3 DNA sequence: TGCAGTGCTAGATCTTGGGGGGGGGGGTTTTACAATGAGCAGTTCTTC.